The present TCR beta chain was sequenced within a study of cytomegalovirus exposure and HLA in healthy donors (dated by TCRdb to 2016 to 2017). At the level of the whole study: An earlier analysis of approximately 640 of the donors reported about 290 Gb of sequence data and 117 million unique TCR beta sequences from 150 million to 200 million T cells. To study patterns of TCR occurrence, a later analysis re-analyzed previously published TCR beta repertoires from around 670 donors and added high-resolution HLA genotyping. Among the roughly 400 genotyped donors, roughly 80% belonged to the genetic ancestry cluster associated with self-reported Caucasian donors. To decide whether each TCR beta V gene segment behaved as functional or pseudogenic, an earlier analysis of fewer than 750 of the donors relied on high-throughput TCR beta sequencing. In addition to the first cohort of approximately 650 subjects, a separate validation cohort of some 120 different subjects was used. Typing coverage differed by locus: A, B, C, DRB1 and DQB1 were typed in roughly 620-640 donors, DQA1 in roughly 500, DPA1 in 600 to 610, and DPB1 in 450 to 480. Among under 450 genotyped donors of the cohort, an average of 235,054 unique TCR beta nucleotide sequences were sequenced per donor, around a sixth of them non-productive. Four or five DR-DQ haplotypes were handled as single units for association and clustering because linkage in the cohort was strong. The aim of the study was to test whether cataloging public T cell receptors could identify signatures of past pathogen exposure. Rather than using new phenotypic data, the later analysis identified candidate immune exposures from TCR beta sequences and from how often those sequences occurred across donors. A later genetic analysis took genome-wide SNP genotypes for about three fifths of the 666 donors and used that subset as a discovery cohort. Approximately 300 gigabases of sequencing data and around 80 million unique TCR sequences made up an early release that covered about 640 HLA-typed donors. Using immunosequencing, the study profiled T cell repertoires from about 620 subjects and related those repertoires to cytomegalovirus serostatus. To predict cytomegalovirus infection status, the study brought together high-throughput TCR immunosequencing, statistical association of individual TCRs with disease status, and machine learning. Every discovery cohort repertoire had been produced on one sequencing platform. Donor age, sex, ethnicity and CMV serostatus were collected together with the repertoire data. Both class I and class II loci were covered by HLA typing, at four-digit resolution. Overall results and qualifications from the work: Correlated functional status among segregating V segments might reflect linkage disequilibrium, but an unknown experimental factor could not be ruled out. A later analysis found that most CMV-associated TCR beta chains appeared HLA-restricted, with HLA associations seemingly driven largely by CMV exposure. Cytomegalovirus status was reported to be diagnosed by the classifier with high specificity and sensitivity in both the original and validation cohorts. In a later analysis, TCR association rates were found to vary across HLA loci, with the most associated TCRs seen for DRB1 alleles and the fewest for HLA-C alleles. Because some donors lacked HLA typing at each locus, the association tests relied only on the typed subset. Immune exposure information for the cohort was limited to CMV serostatus. An earlier analysis of roughly 570 of the donors showed that most TCR beta V segments appeared in productive rearrangements either about 87% or about 30% of the time, which broadly matched IMGT annotations. The earlier analysis of fewer than 750 of the donors excluded approximately 17 rarely observed V segments, including chromosome 9 orphons, because counts were too low. Strong co-occurrence of HLA alleles, especially DR and DQ, made assigning TCR associations to individual alleles difficult. In this cohort, only TCR beta chains were sequenced, and detectable features were limited by the absence of alpha or paired-chain data. A later analysis found that HLA-associated TCR beta chains were more clonally expanded and had lower generation probabilities than equally common non-associated chains. At a false discovery rate of 0.05, a later analysis linked some 18,000 TCR beta sequences to specific HLA alleles. The presence/absence analyses assumed that sequencing depth was roughly uniform across donors, and that assumption may not be true. An association between a missense DCLRE1C variant and V-gene and J-gene trimming of TCR beta chains was found in a later genetic analysis and replicated in an independent cohort. In vitro tests confirmed that a few of the cytomegalovirus-associated TCR beta chains recognize cytomegalovirus antigens. Most TCR sequences were seen in very few donors, while some public TCRs were found in many individuals. Several of the top co-occurrence clusters appeared to be linked to parvovirus B19, influenza, CMV and Epstein-Barr virus, according to a later analysis. Some IMGT-functional V segments, including TRBV6-2 and TRBV6-3, could not be distinguished by the 87-base-pair reads and were therefore excluded. A cluster of highly shared sequence variants was judged likely to represent a technical artifact of the sequencing pipeline. The study listed approximately 150 TCR beta chains as associated with cytomegalovirus. A further reported finding was that TCR beta sequences accurately predicted the HLA-A and HLA-B alleles for most subjects in the first cohort. It was suggested by the authors that the approach could potentially be generalized to other disease states and immunological phenotypes. According to a later genetic analysis, donors in an Asian-associated ancestry cluster had fewer N-insertions in productive TCRs than the approximately 610-donor mean.

The cohort was made up of approximately 700 healthy bone marrow donors. At the time of sampling, all cohort members were nominally healthy, though unrecorded immune exposures were likely present. The donor tested CMV seropositive, placing the donor among the 290 or so seropositive members of the cohort. A peripheral blood sample was collected from each donor, and TCR beta sequencing was performed on peripheral blood mononuclear cells. Genomic DNA extraction from the blood cell samples was performed with the Qiagen DNeasy Blood Extraction Kit. Looking up the germline V gene (reference sequence) yields CDR1 LNHDA and CDR2 SQIVND. Between the V and J ends, shortened by 3 bases and 5 bases respectively, the junction contains 4 bases. From the cysteine up to the phenylalanine, the CDR3 has a length of 11 residues. Just the 33-base CDR3 DNA is kept, in frame starting at base 1. Receptors were amplified or captured by the immunoSEQ multiplex PCR assay. A mixture of 60 forward primers for TCR Vbeta segments and 13 reverse primers for TCR Jbeta segments was used in the multiplex PCR. The CDR3 region of rearranged TCR beta genes was amplified from genomic DNA by a multiplex PCR assay. Amplified TCR beta libraries were sequenced as 87-base-pair reads on the Illumina HiSeq System. The paper's data handling went like this. A later analysis tallied around 87 million unique TCR beta chains across the 700 or so repertoires, and some 10 million of those chains were shared by two or more donors. A nearest-neighbor algorithm error-corrected the raw reads and collapsed the reads into unique sequences, merging closely related sequences to remove PCR and sequencing errors. CDR3 sequences were aligned to IMGT reference sequences to assign V, D and J gene segments. For a sequence to be retained, a match of at least six nucleotides was required to both a V gene segment and a J gene segment. A rearrangement was called productive if the CDR3 had no stop codons and remained in frame with V and J, and every other rearrangement was called non-productive. Following IMGT convention, CDR3 was defined as the stretch from the second conserved V-encoded cysteine up to the conserved J-encoded phenylalanine. Sequences without an unambiguous match to a single V gene segment were excluded from the earlier analysis of 450 to 750 of the donors. In an earlier analysis of some 590 of the donors, a V segment was called functional when productive rearrangements were above 56.7%, and segregating when the standard deviation between donors exceeded 5%. To diagnose cytomegalovirus status from the catalog of TCR beta chain sequences, a statistical classification framework was built. A later analysis assigned V and J genes by comparing TCR nucleotide sequences with IMGT/GENE-DB human TR gene sequences. Using the TCRdist pipeline, a later analysis assigned CDR3 sequences along with most-parsimonious VDJ recombination scenarios. In a later analysis, each TCR beta chain was defined by its CDR3 amino acid sequence together with its V-gene family, and reads lacking a unique V-gene family were excluded. To address suspected cross-contamination and a sequencing artifact, a later analysis removed around 600 highly shared, low-generation-probability nucleotide sequences. A later analysis calculated a clonal expansion index for each public chain from normalized within-repertoire ranks of inferred template counts. A later analysis computed generation probabilities with a VDJ recombination model fitted to out-of-frame rearrangements, and checked the results against IGoR. A later analysis scored TCR-TCR, TCR-HLA and TCR-CMV co-occurrence with hypergeometric tests, applying a repertoire-size bias correction to TCR pairs. In a later analysis, false discovery rates were estimated by permuting HLA or CMV assignments 20 times. In a later analysis, co-occurring TCRs were grouped with DBSCAN, and TCRdist sequence similarity was added when clustering was performed within HLA-allele-positive subsets. Co-occurrence clustering excluded repertoires with fewer than 30,000 or more than 120,000 public chains, plus five with anomalous nucleotide sharing. TCRdb re-hosts the immuneACCESS table, in-frame sequences only. Its copies lack some clones; in the studies checked, an unresolved V gene accounts for under half of them, and the cause for the rest is not known. The DNA was the basis for D and trimming; V, J and clone size are from that table. In this sample the table shows under 150,000 clones, around 84% of which occur a single time. The ten largest make up 3% to 4% of the sample.

A remark on this clone: Its antigen has not been determined. The record has no base qualities; no much larger clone is one base away. The sample carries other DNA sequences with the same CDR3.

The chain couples TRBV19 to TRBJ2-5; too little of a D gene remains to name it. The sequence came from a woman aged 25 to 39 in good health and CMV-seropositive. Sequencing was done on a sample of PBMCs. For the CDR3, the sequence is CASSIRETQYF. The nucleotide sequence is given as TGTGCCAGTAGTATCCGTGAGACCCAGTACTTC.